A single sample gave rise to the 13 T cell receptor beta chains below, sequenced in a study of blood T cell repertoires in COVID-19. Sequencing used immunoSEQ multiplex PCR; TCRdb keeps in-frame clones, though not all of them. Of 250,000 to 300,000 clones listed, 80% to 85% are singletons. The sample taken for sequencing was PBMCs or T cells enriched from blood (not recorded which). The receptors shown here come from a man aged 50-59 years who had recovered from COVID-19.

The CDR3 here is CASSEHRQTDTQYF. DNA of the CDR3: TGCGCCAGCAGTGAGCACAGGCAAACAGATACGCAGTATTTT. The chain combines TRBV10-1 with TRBJ2-3; a possible D gene is TRBD1 (5 bases). Trimming took off 2 bases at V and 3 bases at J, with 9 bases between the two ends. The CDR3 sequence is 14 residues long. Germline CDR1 reads WNHNN; CDR2 reads SYGVQD (reference sequence).

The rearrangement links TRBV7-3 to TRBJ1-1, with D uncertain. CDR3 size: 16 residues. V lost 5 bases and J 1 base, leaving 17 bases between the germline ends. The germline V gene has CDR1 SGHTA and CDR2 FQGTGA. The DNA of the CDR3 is TGTGCCAGCAGCGGAATTGGGCCCTTAACGAACACTGAAGCTTTCTTT. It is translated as CASSGIGPLTNTEAFF. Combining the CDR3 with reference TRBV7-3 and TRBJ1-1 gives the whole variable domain GAGVSQTPSNKVTEKGKYVELRCDPISGHTALYWYRQSLGQGPEFLIYFQGTGAADDSGLPNDRFFAVRPEGSVSTLKIQRTERGDSAVYLCASSGIGPLTNTEAFFGQGTRLTVV.

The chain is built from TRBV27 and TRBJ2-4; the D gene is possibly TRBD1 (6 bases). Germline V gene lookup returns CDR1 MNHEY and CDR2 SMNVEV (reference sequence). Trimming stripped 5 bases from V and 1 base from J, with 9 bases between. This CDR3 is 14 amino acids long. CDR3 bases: TGTGCCAGCAGTAGAGGGGGTGCCAAAAACATTCAGTACTTC. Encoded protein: CASSRGGAKNIQYF.

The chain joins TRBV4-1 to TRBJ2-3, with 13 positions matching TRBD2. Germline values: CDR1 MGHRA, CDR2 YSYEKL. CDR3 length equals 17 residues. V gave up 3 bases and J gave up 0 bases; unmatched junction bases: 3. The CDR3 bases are TGCGCCAGCAGCCACCGACTAGCGGGGGGTAGCACAGATACGCAGTATTTT. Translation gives CASSHRLAGGSTDTQYF.

The CDR3 sequence is CASSRGGRGGRKRFNEQFF. CDR3 in DNA: TGTGCCAGCAGCCGGGGGGGCAGGGGAGGCCGAAAGAGGTTTAATGAGCAGTTCTTC. The chain links TRBV5-4 to TRBJ2-1, with 8 bases identical to TRBD2. V dropped 4 bases and J dropped 7; count of bases not matched to a gene: 22. This CDR3 spans 19 amino acids. The germline V gene encodes CDR1 SGHNT and CDR2 YYREEE (reference sequence).

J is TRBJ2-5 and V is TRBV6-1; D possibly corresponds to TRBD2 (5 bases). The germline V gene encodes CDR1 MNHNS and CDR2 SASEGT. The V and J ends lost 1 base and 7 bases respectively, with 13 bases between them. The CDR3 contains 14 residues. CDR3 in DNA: TGTGCCAGCAGTGAAGGGTCGGACCGGGGGACCCAGTACTTC. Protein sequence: CASSEGSDRGTQYF.

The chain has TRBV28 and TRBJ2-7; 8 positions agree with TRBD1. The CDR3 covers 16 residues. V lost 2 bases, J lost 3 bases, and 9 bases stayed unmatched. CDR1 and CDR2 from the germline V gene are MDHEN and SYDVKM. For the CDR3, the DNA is TGTGCCAGCAGTTTACCCTACAGGGGGATTCGCTACGAGCAGTACTTC. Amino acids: CASSLPYRGIRYEQYF.

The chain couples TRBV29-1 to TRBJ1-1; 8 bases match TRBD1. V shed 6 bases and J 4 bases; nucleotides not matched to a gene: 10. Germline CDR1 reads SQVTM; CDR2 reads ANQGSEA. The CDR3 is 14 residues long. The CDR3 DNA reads TGCAGCGTGCCCTTCAGGGGGCTGGGCACTGAAGCTTTCTTT. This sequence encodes CSVPFRGLGTEAFF. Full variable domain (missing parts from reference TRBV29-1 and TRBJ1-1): SAVISQKPSRDICQRGTSLTIQCQVDSQVTMMFWYRQQPGQSLTLIATANQGSEATYESGFVIDKFPISRPNLTFSTLTVSNMSPEDSSIYLCSVPFRGLGTEAFFGQGTRLTVV.

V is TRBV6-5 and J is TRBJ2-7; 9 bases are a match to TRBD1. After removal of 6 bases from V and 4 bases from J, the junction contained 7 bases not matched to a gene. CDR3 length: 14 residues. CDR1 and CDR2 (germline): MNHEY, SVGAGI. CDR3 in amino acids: CASSAGTGWYEQYF. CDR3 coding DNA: TGTGCCAGCAGCGCCGGGACAGGGTGGTACGAGCAGTACTTC.

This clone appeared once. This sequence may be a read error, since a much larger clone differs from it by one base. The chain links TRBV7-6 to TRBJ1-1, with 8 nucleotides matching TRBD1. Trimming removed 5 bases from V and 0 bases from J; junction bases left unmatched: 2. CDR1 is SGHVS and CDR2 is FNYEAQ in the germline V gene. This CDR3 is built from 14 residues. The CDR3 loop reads CASSRQGMNTEAFF. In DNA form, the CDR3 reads TGTGCCAGCAGCCGACAGGGGATGAACACTGAAGCTTTCTTT.

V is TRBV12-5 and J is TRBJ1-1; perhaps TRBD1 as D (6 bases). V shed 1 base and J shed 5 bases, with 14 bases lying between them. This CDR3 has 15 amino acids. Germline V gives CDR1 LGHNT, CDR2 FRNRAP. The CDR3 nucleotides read TGTGCTAGTGGTTTGGCCCTACAGGGTAGGACTGAAGCTTTCTTT. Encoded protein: CASGLALQGRTEAFF. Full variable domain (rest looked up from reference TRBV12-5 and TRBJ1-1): DARVTQTPRHKVTEMGQEVTMRCQPILGHNTVFWYRQTMMQGLELLAYFRNRAPLDDSGMPKDRFSAEMPDATLATLKIQPSEPRDSAVYFCASGLALQGRTEAFFGQGTRLTVV.

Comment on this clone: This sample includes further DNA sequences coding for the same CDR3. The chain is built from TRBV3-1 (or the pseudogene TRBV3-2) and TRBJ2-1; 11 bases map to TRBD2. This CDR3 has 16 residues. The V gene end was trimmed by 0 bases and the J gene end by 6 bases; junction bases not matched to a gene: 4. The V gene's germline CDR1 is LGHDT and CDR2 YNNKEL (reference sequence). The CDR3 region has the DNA TGTGCCAGCAGCCAAGACAGGCTAGCGGGGGGCAATGAGCAGTTCTTC. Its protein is CASSQDRLAGGNEQFF.

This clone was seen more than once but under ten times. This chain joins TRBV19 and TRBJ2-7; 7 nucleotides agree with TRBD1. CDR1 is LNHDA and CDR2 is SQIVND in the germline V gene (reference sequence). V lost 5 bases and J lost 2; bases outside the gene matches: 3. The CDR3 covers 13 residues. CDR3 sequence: CASSGDSTYEQYF. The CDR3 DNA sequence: TGTGCCAGTAGTGGGGACAGCACCTACGAGCAGTACTTC.